A single sample gave rise to the 8 T cell receptor beta chains below, sequenced in a study of T cells in Graves' hyperthyroidism and ophthalmopathy. Regions amplified from RNA transcripts were the TCR beta CDR3 regions. The HTBI primer set was used in a first-round RT-PCR of the TCR CDR3. Each CDR3 protein gets one entry after TCRdb re-called the multiplex PCR reads with MiXCR. The sample carries 560,000 or so distinct CDR3 sequences, about half recorded once. Material: peripheral blood or thyroid tissue (not recorded which). The receptors come from a woman aged 18-29 years with Graves' hyperthyroidism.

The CDR3 nucleotides read TGCAGCGTTGGGGTGGGGGGAGGGGCCCAAGAGACCCAGTACTTC. It yields the protein CSVGVGGGAQETQYF. This sequence joins TRBV29-1 and TRBJ2-5; 7 nucleotides line up with TRBD2. Germline CDR1 is SQVTM and CDR2 is ANQGSEA. CDR3 length: 15 amino acids. The trim removed 4 bases at V and 1 base at J, leaving 9 bases unmatched.

This chain connects TRBV7-2 to TRBJ1-2; tentative D call: TRBD1 (6 bases). This CDR3 is 15 amino acids long. V lost 6 bases and J lost 6, with 20 bases in between. Germline CDR1 and CDR2: SGHTA and FQGNSA. This CDR3 is CASRTGGGRVDGYTF. The CDR3 DNA follows: TGTGCCAGCAGAACAGGAGGGGGGCGCGTCGATGGCTACACCTTC.

The chain links TRBV20-1 to TRBJ2-5; D is ambiguous. CDR1 DFQATT and CDR2 SNEGSKA come from the germline V gene (reference sequence). The CDR3 is made up of 13 amino acids. V shed 6 bases and J shed 4 bases, with 15 bases lying between them. The CDR3 loop is CSAKPIGRETQYF. DNA of the CDR3: TGCAGTGCCAAACCCATCGGCCGAGAGACCCAGTACTTC.

There are a few counts of this clonotype. The chain joins TRBV7-9 to TRBJ2-7; D uncertain. Trimming stripped 5 bases from V and 3 bases from J, with 14 bases between. The CDR3 spans 14 residues. From germline, CDR1 is SEHNR and CDR2 FQNEAQ (reference sequence). Here the CDR3 DNA reads TGTGCCAGCAGCCAAGCCTTGCGGAGCTACGAGCAGTACTTC. Translated: CASSQALRSYEQYF.

Concerning this clonotype itself: A much larger clone differs by one base, so this may be a read error. The V gene is TRBV19, the J gene TRBJ2-7, with 9 nucleotides matching TRBD1. This CDR3 has 13 amino acids. The ends lost 4 bases at V and 7 bases at J; junction bases unmatched: 5. Germline CDR1 is LNHDA and CDR2 is SQIVND (reference sequence). The CDR3 DNA reads TGTGCCAGTAGTACCGGGACAGGGTCTGAGCAGTACTTC. Residues: CASSTGTGSEQYF.

This clonotype was observed at least ten times. The rearrangement links TRBV24-1 to TRBJ2-5, with D possibly matching TRBD1 (5 bases). Deletions cut 5 bases from V and 2 bases from J, with 11 bases between. Germline values: CDR1 KGHDR, CDR2 SFDVKD. The CDR3 runs to 14 residues. CDR3 in amino acids: CATSAAGIQETQYF. DNA for the CDR3: TGTGCCACCAGTGCCGCAGGGATACAAGAGACCCAGTACTTC.

In this sample, this clonotype turned up many times. The chain joins TRBV2 to TRBJ2-6; no definite D call. This CDR3 spans 12 amino acids. Germline V gene sequence: CDR1 SNHLY, CDR2 FYNNEI. The germline V and J ends were trimmed by 7 bases and 2 bases, with 3 bases remaining between them. CDR3 DNA sequence: TGTGCCAGCACTACTGGGGCCAACGTCCTGACTTTC. Protein: CASTTGANVLTF.

This clonotype was picked up many times. In nucleotides, the CDR3 is TGCGCCAGCAGCTTCACAGGGGGCGAGCAGTACTTC. It translates to CASSFTGGEQYF. The V call is TRBV5-1, the J call TRBJ2-7; 8 bases fit TRBD1. Germline V lookup: CDR1 SGHRS, CDR2 YFSETQ. V gave up 2 bases and J gave up 6 bases; unmatched junction bases: 1. The CDR3 spans 12 residues.